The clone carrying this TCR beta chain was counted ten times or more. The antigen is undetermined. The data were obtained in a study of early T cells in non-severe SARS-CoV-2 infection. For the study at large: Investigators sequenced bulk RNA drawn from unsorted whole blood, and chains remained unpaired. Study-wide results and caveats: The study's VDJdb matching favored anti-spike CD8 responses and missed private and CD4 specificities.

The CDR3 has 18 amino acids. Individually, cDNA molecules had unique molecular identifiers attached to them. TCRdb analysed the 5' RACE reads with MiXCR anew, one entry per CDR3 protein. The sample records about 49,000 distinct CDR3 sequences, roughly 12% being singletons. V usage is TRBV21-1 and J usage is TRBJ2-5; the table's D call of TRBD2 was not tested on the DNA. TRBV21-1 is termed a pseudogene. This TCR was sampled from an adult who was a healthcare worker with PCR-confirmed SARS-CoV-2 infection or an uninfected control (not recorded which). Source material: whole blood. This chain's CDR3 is CASRGEKREAKYQETQYF. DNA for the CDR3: TGTGCCAGCAGAGGGGAGAAGCGGGAGGCTAAGTACCAAGAGACCCAGTACTTC.